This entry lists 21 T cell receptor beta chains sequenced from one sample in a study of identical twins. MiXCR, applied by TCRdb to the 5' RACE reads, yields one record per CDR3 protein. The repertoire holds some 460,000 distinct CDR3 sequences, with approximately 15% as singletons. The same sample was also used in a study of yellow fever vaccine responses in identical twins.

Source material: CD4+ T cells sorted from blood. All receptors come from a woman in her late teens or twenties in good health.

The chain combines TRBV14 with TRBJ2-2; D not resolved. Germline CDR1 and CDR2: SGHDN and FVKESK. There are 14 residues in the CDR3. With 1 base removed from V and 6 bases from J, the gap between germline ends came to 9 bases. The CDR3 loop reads CASSQVTRPGELFF. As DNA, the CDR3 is TGTGCCAGCAGCCAAGTTACGCGTCCCGGGGAGCTGTTTTTT.

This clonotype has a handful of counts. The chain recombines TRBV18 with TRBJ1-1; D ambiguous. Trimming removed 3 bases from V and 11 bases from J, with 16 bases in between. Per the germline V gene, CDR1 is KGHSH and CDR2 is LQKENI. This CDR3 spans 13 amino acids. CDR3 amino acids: CASSPVAYSGAFF. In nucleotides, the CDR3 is TGTGCCAGCTCACCGGTAGCGTACAGTGGGGCTTTCTTT.

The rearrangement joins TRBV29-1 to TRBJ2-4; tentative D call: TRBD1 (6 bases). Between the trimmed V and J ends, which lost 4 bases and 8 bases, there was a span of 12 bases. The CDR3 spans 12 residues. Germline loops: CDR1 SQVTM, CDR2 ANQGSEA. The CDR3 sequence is CSVVMGADIQYF. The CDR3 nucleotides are TGCAGCGTTGTGATGGGGGCGGACATTCAGTACTTC.

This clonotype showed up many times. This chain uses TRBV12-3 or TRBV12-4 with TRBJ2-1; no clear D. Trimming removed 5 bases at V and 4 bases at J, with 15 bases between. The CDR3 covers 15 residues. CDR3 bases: TGTGCCAGCAGTCCTAGGGTGCTGGGGTACAATGAGCAGTTCTTC. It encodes CASSPRVLGYNEQFF.

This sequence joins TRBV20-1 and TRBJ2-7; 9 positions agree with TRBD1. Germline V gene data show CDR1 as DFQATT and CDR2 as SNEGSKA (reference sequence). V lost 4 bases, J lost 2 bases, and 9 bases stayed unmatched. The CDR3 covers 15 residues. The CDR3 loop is CSATNAQGAAYEQYF. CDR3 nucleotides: TGCAGTGCTACGAACGCACAGGGGGCAGCCTACGAGCAGTACTTC.

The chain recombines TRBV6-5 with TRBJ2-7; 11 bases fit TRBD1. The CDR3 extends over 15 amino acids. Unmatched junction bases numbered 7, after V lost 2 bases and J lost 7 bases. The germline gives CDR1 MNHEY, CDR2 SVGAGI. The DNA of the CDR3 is TGTGCCAGCAGTTACCCGGGACAGGGGGTAATTGAGCAGTACTTC. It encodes CASSYPGQGVIEQYF.

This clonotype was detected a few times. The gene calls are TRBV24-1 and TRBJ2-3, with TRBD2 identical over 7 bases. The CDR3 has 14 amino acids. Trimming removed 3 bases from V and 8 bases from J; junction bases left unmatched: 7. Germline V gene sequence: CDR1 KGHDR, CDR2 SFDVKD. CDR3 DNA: TGTGCCACCAGTGATAGGGAGGGTCGGGGTACGCAGTATTTT. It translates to CATSDREGRGTQYF.

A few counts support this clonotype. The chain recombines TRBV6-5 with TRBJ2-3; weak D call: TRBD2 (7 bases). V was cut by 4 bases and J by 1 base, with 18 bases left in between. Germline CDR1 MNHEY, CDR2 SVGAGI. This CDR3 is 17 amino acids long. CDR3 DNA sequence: TGTGCCAGCAGTTCACATCCCGGAGGGGGGGGCACAGATACGCAGTATTTT. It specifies CASSSHPGGGGTDTQYF.

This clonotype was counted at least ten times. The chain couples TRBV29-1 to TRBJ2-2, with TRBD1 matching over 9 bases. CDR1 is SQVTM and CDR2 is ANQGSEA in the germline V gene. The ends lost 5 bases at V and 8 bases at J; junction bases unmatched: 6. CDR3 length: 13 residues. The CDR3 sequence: CSVYRGLVGELFF. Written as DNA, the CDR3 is TGCAGCGTTTACAGGGGGCTTGTAGGGGAGCTGTTTTTT.

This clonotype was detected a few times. CDR3 nucleotide sequence: TGTGCCAGCAGTTTGAGGCGGGGCACAGATACGCAGTATTTT. It is translated as CASSLRRGTDTQYF. The chain employs TRBV12-3 or TRBV12-4 and TRBJ2-3, with D possibly being TRBD2 (5 bases). The CDR3 runs to 14 residues. Trimming shortened V by 3 bases and J by 1 base, and 8 bases separated the two germline ends.

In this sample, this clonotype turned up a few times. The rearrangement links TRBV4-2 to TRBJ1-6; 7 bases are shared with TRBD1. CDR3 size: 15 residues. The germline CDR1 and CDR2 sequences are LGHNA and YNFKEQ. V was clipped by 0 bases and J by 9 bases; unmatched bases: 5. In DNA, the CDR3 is TGTGCCAGCAGCCAAGATTTAGGGGGCACTTCACCCCTCCACTTT. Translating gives CASSQDLGGTSPLHF.

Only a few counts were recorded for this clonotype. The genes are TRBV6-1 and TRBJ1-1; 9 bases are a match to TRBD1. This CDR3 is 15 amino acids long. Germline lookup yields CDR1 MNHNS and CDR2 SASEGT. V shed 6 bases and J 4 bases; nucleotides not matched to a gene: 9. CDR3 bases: TGTGCCAGCAGACCCGGGGACAGGGAGACCACTGAAGCTTTCTTT. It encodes CASRPGDRETTEAFF.

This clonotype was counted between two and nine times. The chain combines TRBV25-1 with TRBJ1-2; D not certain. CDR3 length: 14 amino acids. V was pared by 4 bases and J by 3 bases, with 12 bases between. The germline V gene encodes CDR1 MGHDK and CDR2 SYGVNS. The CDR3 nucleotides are TGTGCCAGCAGTGTAGACAACCGGTACTATGGCTACACCTTC. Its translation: CASSVDNRYYGYTF.

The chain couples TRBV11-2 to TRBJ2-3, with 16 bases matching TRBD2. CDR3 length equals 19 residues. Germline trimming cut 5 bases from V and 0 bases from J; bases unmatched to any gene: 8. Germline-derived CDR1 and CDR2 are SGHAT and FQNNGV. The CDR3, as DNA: TGTGCCAGCAGCCCGGGACTAGCGGGGGGGCGGTTGAGCACAGATACGCAGTATTTT. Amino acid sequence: CASSPGLAGGRLSTDTQYF.

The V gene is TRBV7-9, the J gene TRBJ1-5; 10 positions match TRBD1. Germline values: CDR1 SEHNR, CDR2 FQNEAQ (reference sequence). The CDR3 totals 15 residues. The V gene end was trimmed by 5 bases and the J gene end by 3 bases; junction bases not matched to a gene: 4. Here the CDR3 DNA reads TGTGCCAGCAGCCGCGGGACAGGGGTCAATCAGCCCCAGCATTTT. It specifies CASSRGTGVNQPQHF.

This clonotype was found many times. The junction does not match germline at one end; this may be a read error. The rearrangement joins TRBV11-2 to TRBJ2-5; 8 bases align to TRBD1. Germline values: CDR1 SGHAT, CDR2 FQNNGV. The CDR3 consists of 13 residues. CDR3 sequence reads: CASSLDRVETQYF. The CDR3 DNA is TGCGCCAGCAGTTTGGACAGGGTGGAGACCCAGTACTTC.

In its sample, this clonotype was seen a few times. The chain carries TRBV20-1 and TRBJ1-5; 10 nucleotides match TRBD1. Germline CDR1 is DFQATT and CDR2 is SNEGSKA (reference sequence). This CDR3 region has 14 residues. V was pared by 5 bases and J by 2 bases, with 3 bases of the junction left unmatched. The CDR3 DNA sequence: TGCAGTGCTCCCGGGACAGGGGGCAATCAGCCCCAGCATTTT. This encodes CSAPGTGGNQPQHF.

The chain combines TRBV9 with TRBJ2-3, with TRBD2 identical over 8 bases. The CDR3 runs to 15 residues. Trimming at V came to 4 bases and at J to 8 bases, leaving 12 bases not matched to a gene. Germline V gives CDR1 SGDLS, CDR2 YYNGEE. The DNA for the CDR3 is TGTGCCAGCAGCCCGGGGGGGGCCCGGCGAGGTACGCAGTATTTT. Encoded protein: CASSPGGARRGTQYF. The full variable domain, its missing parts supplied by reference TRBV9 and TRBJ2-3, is DSGVTQTPKHLITATGQRVTLRCSPRSGDLSVYWYQQSLDQGLQFLIQYYNGEERAKGNILERFSAQQFPDLHSELNLSSLELGDSALYFCASSPGGARRGTQYFGPGTRLTVL.

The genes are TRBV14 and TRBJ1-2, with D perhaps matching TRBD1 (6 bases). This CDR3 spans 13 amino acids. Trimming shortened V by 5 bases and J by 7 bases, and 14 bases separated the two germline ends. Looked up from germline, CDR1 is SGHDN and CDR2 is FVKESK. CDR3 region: CASSAGIQGGYTF. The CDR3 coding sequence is TGTGCCAGCAGCGCAGGGATACAGGGTGGCTACACCTTC.

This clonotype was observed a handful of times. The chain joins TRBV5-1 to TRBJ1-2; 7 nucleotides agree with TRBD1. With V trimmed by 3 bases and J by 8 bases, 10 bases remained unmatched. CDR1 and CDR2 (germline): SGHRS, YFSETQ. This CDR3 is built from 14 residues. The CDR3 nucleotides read TGCGCCAGCAGCTCTAACAGGGGAGAGGAAGGCTACACCTTC. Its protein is CASSSNRGEEGYTF.

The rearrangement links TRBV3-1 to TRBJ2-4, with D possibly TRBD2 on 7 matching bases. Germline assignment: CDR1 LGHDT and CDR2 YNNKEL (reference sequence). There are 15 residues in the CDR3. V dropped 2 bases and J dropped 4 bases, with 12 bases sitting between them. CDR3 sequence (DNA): TGTGCCAGCAGCCAACCGAGGGGGGGAAAAAACATTCAGTACTTC. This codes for CASSQPRGGKNIQYF.